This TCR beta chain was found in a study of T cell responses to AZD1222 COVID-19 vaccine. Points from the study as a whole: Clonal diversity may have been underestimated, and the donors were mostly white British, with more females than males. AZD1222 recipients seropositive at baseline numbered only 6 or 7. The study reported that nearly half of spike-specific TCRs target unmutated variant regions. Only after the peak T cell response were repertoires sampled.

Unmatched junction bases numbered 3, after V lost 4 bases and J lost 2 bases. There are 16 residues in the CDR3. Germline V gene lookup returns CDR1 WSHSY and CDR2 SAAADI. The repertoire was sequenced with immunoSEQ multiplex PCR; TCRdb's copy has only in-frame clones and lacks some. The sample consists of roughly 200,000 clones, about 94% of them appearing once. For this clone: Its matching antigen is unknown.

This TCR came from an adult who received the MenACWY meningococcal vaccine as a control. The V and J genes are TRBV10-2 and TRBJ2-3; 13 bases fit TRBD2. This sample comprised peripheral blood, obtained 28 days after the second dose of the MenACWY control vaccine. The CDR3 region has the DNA TGCGCCAGCAGTGGACTAGCGGGAGGCCCCACAGATACGCAGTATTTT. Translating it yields CASSGLAGGPTDTQYF.